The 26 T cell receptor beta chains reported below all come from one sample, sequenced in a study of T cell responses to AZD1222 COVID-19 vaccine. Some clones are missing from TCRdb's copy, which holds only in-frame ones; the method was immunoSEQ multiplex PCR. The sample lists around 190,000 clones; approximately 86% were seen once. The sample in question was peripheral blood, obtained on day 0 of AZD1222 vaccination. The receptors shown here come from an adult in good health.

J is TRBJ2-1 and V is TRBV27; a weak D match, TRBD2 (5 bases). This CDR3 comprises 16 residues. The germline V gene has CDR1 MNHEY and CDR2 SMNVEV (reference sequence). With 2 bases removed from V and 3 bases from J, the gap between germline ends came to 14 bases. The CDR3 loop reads CASSLATPGLYNEQFF. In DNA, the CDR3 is TGTGCCAGCAGTTTAGCCACCCCTGGACTCTACAATGAGCAGTTCTTC.

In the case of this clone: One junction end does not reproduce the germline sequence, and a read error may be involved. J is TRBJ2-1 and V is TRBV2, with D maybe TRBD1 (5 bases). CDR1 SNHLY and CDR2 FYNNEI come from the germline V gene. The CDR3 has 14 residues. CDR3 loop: CASCDSELRDEQFF. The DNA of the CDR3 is TGTGCCAGCTGTGACAGCGAGCTTAGGGATGAGCAGTTCTTC.

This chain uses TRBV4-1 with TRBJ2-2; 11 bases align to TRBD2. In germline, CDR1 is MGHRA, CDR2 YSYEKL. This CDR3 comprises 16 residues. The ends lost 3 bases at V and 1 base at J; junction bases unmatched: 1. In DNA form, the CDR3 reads TGCGCCAGCAGCCACGGACTAGCGGGGAACACCGGGGAGCTGTTTTTT. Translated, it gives CASSHGLAGNTGELFF.

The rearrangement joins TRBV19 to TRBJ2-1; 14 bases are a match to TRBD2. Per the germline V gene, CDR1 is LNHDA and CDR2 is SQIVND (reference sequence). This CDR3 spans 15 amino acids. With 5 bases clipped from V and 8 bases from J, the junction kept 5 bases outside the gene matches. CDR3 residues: CASSQTSGGADEQFF. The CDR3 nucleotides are TGTGCCAGTAGTCAGACTAGCGGGGGGGCGGATGAGCAGTTCTTC.

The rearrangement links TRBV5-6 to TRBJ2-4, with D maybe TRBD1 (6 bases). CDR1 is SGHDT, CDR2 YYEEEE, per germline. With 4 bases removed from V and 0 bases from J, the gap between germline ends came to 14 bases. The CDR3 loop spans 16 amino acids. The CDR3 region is CASSPPGVLAKNIQYF. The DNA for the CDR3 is TGTGCCAGCAGCCCGCCAGGGGTCCTAGCCAAAAACATTCAGTACTTC.

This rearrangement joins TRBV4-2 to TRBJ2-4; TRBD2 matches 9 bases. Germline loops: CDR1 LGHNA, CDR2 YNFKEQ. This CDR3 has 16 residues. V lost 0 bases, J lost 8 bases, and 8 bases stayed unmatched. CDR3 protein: CASSQDASGTWDIQYF. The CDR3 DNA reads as TGTGCCAGCAGCCAAGACGCTAGCGGGACTTGGGACATTCAGTACTTC.

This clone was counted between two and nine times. The CDR3 region has the DNA TGTGCCAGCAGCTCGACAGGGGTATCCGGGGAGCTGTTTTTT. It is translated as CASSSTGVSGELFF. The genes are TRBV7-3 and TRBJ2-2; 8 nucleotides agree with TRBD1. There are 14 residues in the CDR3. Losses at the gene ends were 4 bases for V and 6 bases for J; bases not matched to a gene: 4. Per the germline V gene, CDR1 is SGHTA and CDR2 is FQGTGA.

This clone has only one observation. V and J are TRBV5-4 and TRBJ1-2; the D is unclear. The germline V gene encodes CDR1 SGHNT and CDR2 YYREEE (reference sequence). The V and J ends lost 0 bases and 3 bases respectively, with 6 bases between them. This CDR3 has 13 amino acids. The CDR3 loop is CASSLAADYGYTF. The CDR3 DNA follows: TGTGCCAGCAGCTTGGCGGCGGACTATGGCTACACCTTC.

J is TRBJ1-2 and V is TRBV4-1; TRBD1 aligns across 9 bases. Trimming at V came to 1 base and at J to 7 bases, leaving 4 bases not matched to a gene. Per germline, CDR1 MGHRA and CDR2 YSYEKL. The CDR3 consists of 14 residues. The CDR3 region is CASSQGTGVSGYTF. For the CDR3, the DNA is TGCGCCAGCAGCCAAGGGACAGGGGTCAGTGGCTACACCTTC.

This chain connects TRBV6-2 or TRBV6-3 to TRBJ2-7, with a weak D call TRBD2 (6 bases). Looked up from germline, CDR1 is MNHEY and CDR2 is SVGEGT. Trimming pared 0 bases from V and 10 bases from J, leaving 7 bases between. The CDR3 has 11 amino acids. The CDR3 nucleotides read TGTGCCAGCAGTTACTCGGGGGGACAGTACTTC. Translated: CASSYSGGQYF.

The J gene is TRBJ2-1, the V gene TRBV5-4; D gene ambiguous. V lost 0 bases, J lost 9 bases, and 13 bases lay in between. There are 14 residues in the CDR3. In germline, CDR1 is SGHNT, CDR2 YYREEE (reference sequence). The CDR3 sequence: CASSLEEMAVEQFF. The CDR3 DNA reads TGTGCCAGCAGCTTGGAGGAGATGGCGGTTGAGCAGTTCTTC.

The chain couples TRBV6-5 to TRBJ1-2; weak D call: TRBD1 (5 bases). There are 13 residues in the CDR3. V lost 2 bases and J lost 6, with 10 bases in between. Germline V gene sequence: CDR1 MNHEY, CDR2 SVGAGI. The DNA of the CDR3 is TGTGCCAGCAGTTACCTGCAGGGTAATGGCTACACCTTC. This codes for CASSYLQGNGYTF.

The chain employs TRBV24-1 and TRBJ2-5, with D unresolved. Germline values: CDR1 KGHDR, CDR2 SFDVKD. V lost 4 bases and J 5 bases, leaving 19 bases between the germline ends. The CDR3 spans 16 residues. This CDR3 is CATSEAPQDLGETQYF. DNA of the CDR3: TGTGCCACCAGTGAAGCCCCACAAGACCTGGGGGAGACCCAGTACTTC.

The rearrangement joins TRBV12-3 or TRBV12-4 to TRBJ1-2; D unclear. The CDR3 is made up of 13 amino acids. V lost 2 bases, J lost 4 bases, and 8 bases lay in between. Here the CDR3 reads CASSLKQLYGYTF. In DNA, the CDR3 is TGTGCCAGCAGTTTAAAGCAGCTCTATGGCTACACCTTC.

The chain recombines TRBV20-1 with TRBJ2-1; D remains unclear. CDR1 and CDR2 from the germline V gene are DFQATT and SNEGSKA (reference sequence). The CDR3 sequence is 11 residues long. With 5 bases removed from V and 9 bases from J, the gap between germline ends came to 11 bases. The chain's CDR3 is CSAVPFGEQFF. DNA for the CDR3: TGCAGTGCTGTCCCGTTCGGTGAGCAGTTCTTC.

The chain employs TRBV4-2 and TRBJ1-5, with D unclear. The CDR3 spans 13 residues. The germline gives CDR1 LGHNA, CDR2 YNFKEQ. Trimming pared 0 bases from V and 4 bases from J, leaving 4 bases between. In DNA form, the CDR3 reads TGTGCCAGCAGCCAAGAAAAGAATCAGCCCCAGCATTTT. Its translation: CASSQEKNQPQHF.

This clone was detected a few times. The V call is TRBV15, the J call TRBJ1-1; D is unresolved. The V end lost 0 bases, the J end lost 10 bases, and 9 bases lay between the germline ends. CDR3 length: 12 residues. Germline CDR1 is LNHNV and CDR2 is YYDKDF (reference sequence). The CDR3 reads CATSRDKGAAFF. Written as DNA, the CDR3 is TGTGCCACCAGCAGAGATAAGGGTGCAGCTTTCTTT.

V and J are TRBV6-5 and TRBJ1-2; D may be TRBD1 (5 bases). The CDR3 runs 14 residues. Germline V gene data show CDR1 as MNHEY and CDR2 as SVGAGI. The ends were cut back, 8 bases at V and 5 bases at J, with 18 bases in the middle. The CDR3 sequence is CASRSLQGVYGYTF. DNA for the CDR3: TGTGCCAGCCGCTCTCTCCAGGGAGTTTATGGCTACACCTTC.

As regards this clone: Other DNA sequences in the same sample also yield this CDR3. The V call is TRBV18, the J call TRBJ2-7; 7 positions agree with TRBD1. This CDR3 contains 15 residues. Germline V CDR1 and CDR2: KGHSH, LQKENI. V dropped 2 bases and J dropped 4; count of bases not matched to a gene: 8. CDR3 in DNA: TGTGCCAGCTCACCATCCGGGACAGACCTTTACGAGCAGTACTTC. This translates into CASSPSGTDLYEQYF.

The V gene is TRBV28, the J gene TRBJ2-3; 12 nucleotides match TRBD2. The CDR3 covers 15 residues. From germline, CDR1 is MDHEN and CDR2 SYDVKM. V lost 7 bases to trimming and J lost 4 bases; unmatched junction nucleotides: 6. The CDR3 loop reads CASTTTSGGADTQYF. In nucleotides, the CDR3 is TGTGCCAGCACCACGACTAGCGGGGGAGCAGATACGCAGTATTTT.

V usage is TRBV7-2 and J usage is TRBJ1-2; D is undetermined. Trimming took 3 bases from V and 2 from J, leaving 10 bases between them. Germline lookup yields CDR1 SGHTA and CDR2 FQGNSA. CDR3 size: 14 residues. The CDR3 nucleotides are TGTGCCAGCAGCTTGGGCAGAGAGAACTATGGCTACACCTTC. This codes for CASSLGRENYGYTF.

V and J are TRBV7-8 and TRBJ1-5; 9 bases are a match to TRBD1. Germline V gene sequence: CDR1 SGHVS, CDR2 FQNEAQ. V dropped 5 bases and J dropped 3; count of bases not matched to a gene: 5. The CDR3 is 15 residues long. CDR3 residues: CASSPGTGPNQPQHF. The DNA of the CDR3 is TGTGCCAGCAGCCCGGGGACAGGGCCCAATCAGCCCCAGCATTTT. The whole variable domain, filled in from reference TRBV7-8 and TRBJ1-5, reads GAGVSQSPRYKVAKRGQDVALRCDPISGHVSLFWYQQALGQGPEFLTYFQNEAQLDKSGLPSDRFFAERPEGSVSTLKIQRTQQEDSAVYLCASSPGTGPNQPQHFGDGTRLSIL.

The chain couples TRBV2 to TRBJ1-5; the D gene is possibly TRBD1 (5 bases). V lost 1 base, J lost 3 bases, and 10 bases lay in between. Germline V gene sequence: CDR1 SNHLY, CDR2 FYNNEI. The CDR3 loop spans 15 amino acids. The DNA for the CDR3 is TGTGCCAGCAGTGAAGGAGGGGTGCCCAATCAGCCCCAGCATTTT. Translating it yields CASSEGGVPNQPQHF.

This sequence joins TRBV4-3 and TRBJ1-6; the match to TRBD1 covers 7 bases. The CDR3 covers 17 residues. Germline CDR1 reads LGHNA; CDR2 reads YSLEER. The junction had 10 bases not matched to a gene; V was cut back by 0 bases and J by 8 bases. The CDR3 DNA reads TGCGCCAGCAGCCAAGATCAGGGGGGAGACGGGTATTCACCCCTCCACTTT. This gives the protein CASSQDQGGDGYSPLHF.

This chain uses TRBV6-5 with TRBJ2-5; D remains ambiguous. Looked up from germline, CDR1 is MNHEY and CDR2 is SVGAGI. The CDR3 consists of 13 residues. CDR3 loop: CASYVTNQETQYF. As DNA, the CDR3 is TGTGCTAGTTATGTGACAAACCAAGAGACCCAGTACTTC.

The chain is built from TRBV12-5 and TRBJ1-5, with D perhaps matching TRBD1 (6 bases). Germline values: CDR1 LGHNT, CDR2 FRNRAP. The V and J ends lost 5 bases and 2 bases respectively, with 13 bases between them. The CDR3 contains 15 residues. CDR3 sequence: CASGALNRGNQPQHF. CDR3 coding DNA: TGTGCTAGTGGTGCTCTCAACAGGGGCAATCAGCCCCAGCATTTT. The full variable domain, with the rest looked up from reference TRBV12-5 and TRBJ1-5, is DARVTQTPRHKVTEMGQEVTMRCQPILGHNTVFWYRQTMMQGLELLAYFRNRAPLDDSGMPKDRFSAEMPDATLATLKIQPSEPRDSAVYFCASGALNRGNQPQHFGDGTRLSIL.